This TCR beta chain was retrieved from a study of post-analysis software for immune sequencing data (dated by TCRdb to about 2015). For context, the study as a whole: Relapsing-remitting, secondary progressive and progressive-relapsing multiple sclerosis were recorded as disease courses, and subtype annotation was lacking for some patients. A subset of samples was prepared in parallel using single-end sample barcoding, then pooled and co-amplified after Illumina adapter ligation. The patient repertoires were compared against approximately twelve previously published healthy control repertoires obtained from donors aged about 6 to 26 years. What the research found in general, with its limitations: Multiple sclerosis patients had significantly lower normalized Chao1 diversity than controls, a result that suggests substantial peripheral T-cell clonal expansion. Several TRBV segments, including TRBV5-6, TRBV5-1 and TRBV20-1, were significantly more frequent in patients than controls. Strong co-clustering of samples prepared in the same batch was shown by direct clustering with F measure, prompting a batch-effect correction. The control group was slightly older than the multiple sclerosis patient group.

A word on this clonotype: This receptor's antigen is unknown. Base qualities are not recorded, but no much larger clone differs from it by a single base.

V gives up 5 bases and J gives up 3 bases, and the segment between their germline ends measures 13 bases. Via the germline V gene, CDR1 is MDHEN and CDR2 SYDVKM. The CDR3, from cysteine to phenylalanine, totals 15 residues. The only DNA kept is the CDR3, 45 bases in frame from the first base. TCR beta repertoires were profiled from peripheral blood of roughly 13 young patients with multiple sclerosis to demonstrate the VDJtools post-analysis software. The patients with multiple sclerosis were children and adolescents between roughly 6 and 17 years of age. The library was built by means of PCR. Reads for this sample came from an Illumina HiSeq 2500. To reduce PCR and sequencing biases, unique molecular identifiers were built into the TCR beta cDNA libraries. About 500,000 cDNA molecules were obtained per 1 to 10 million input T cells, so each molecule approximated one T cell. The patient libraries were prepared and sequenced using the same protocol as the earlier healthy control dataset. Within a given batch, samples were prepared together, multiplexed and sequenced on the same HiSeq lane. In the original analysis: Raw barcoded reads were processed with MIGEC, discarding single-read molecular identifier groups before consensus assembly and CDR3 extraction. VDJtools was used for post-analysis of the clonotype tables, and diversity was normalized by down-sampling every dataset to the size of the smallest sample. To correct batch-related cross-sample contamination, repertoire overlap clustering matched CDR3 amino acid sequences but not nucleotide sequences. TCRdb took the public reads, trimmed them with fastp at Q25, ran MiXCR for clone calling and kept in-frame beta chains. A single entry per CDR3 protein holds the most common genes and DNA from its merged rows. These V and J calls originate from TCRdb's pipeline instead of the authors' own analysis. The sample includes more than 450,000 distinct CDR3 sequences, with 44% observed a single time. The ten biggest clones cover about 1.8% of the sample.

The TCR sequence derives from a girl aged 10 to 17 with multiple sclerosis. The chain uses TRBV28 and TRBJ2-2, and TRBD2 may be the D gene, going by 6 matching bases. The sequencing input was blood. Here is the DNA: TGTGCCAGCAGTACGACGGGAGTCCACACCGGGGAGCTGTTTTTT. The translation is CASSTTGVHTGELFF.